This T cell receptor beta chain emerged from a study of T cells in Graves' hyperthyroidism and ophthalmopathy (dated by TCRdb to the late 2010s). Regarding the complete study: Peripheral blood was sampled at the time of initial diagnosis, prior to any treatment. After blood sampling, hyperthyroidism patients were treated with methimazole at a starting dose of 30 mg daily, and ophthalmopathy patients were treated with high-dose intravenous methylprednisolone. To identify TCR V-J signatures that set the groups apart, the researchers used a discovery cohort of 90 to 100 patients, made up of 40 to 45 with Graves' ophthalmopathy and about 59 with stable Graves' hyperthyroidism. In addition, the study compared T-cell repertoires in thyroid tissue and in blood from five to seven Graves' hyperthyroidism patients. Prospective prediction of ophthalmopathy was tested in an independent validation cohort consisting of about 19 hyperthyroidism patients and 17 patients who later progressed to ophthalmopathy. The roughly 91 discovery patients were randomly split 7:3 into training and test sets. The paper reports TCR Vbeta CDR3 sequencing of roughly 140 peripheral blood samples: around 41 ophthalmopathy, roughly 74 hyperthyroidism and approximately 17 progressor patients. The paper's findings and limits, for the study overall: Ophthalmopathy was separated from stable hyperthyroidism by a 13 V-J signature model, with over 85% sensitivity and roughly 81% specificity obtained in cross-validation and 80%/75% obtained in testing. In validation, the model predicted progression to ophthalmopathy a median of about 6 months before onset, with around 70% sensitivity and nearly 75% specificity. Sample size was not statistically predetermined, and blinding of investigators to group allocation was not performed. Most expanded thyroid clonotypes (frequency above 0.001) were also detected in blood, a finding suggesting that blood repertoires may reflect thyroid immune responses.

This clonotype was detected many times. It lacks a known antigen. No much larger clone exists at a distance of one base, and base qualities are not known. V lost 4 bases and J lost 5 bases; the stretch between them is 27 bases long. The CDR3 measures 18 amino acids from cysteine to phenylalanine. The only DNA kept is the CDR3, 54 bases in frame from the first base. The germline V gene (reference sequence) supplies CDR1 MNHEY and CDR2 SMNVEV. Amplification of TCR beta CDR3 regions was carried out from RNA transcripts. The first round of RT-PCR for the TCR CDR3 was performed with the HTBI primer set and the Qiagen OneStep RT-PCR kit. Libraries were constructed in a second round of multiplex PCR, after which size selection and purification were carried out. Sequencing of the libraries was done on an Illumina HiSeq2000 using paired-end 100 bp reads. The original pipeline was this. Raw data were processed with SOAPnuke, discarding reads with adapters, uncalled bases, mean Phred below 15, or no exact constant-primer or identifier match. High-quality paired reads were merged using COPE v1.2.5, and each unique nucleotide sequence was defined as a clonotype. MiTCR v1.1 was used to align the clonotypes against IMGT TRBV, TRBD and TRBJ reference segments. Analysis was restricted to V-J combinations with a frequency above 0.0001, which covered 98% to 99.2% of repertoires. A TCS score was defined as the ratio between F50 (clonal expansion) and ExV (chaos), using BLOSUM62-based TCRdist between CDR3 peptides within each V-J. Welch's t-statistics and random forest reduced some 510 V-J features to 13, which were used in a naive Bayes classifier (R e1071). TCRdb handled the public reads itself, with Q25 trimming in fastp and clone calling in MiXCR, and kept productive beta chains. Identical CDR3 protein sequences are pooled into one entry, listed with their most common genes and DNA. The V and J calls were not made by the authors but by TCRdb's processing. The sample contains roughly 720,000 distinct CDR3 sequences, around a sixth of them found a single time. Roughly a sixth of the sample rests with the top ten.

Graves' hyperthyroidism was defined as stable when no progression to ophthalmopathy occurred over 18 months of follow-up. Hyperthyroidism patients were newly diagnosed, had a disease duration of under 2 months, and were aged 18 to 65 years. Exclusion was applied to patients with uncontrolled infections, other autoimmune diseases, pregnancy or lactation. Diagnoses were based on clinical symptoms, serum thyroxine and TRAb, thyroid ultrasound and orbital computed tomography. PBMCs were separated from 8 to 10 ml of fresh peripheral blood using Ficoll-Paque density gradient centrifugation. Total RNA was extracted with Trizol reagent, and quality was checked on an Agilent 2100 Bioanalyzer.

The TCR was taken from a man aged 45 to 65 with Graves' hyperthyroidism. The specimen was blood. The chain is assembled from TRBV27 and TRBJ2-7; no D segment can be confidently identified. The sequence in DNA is TGTGCCAGCAGTTCCCAACCGCCTCCCAGGTTTTCTCGACACGAGCAGTACTTC. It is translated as CASSSQPPPRFSRHEQYF.